These 2 T cell receptor beta chains came from one sample sequenced in a study of blood T cell repertoires in COVID-19. The method was immunoSEQ multiplex PCR; TCRdb's version includes in-frame clones alone and lacks a portion of them. The table shows a few hundred thousand clones, with roughly 83% occurring only once. Material for sequencing was PBMCs or T cells enriched from blood (not recorded which). Every receptor here comes from a middle-aged woman with acute COVID-19.

The J gene is TRBJ2-7, the V gene TRBV7-6, with 8 bases identical to TRBD1. The length of the CDR3 is 15 residues. CDR1 is SGHVS, CDR2 FNYEAQ, per germline. V lost 6 bases to trimming and J lost 0 bases; unmatched junction nucleotides: 7. The CDR3 is CASSPGQGSSYEQYF. CDR3 DNA: TGTGCCAGCAGTCCTGGACAGGGCAGCTCCTACGAGCAGTACTTC.

V and J are TRBV24-1 and TRBJ2-3; TRBD2 matches 10 bases. Trimming at V came to 4 bases and at J to 4 bases, leaving 4 bases not matched to a gene. Looked up from germline, CDR1 is KGHDR and CDR2 is SFDVKD. The CDR3 length is 15 residues. DNA of the CDR3: TGTGCCACCAGTGACATGAGCGGGGGGGCAGATACGCAGTATTTT. It translates to CATSDMSGGADTQYF.